This T cell receptor (beta chain) comes out of a study of T cell responses to AZD1222 COVID-19 vaccine. The study's findings and limits: The number of AZD1222 recipients seropositive at baseline was only 5 to 7. All repertoire sampling was performed exclusively after the peak T cell response.

The CDR3 loop spans 12 amino acids. In its sample, this clone was seen a few times. Its cognate antigen is unknown. Using immunoSEQ multiplex PCR, the repertoire was profiled, and TCRdb retains in-frame clones only, with some absent. The repertoire includes about 150,000 clones, roughly 90% of them detected once, and about 5.5% sits in the top ten. The chain carries TRBV21-1 and TRBJ1-2. TRBV21-1 is a pseudogene locus. This clonotype was sampled from an adult in good health. The specimen comprised peripheral blood, sampled on day 0 of MenACWY control vaccination. The CDR3 bases are TGTGCCAGCAAGTCGCAGGACCCAGGCTACACCTTC. Its protein product is CASKSQDPGYTF.